This T cell receptor (beta chain) comes out of a study of shared clonotypes between healthy human individuals. Study findings and constraints: Expectations were that clonotype sharing among donors would be affected by sequencing depth.

About this clone: Its antigen remains unidentified.

The method was immunoSEQ multiplex PCR; TCRdb's version includes in-frame clones alone and lacks a portion of them. The table records roughly 2.4 million clones, nearly 97% of them present only once. Donors were healthy HIV-negative adults without recent acute infections or vaccinations. All the donors were Caucasian adults who lived in Nashville, Tennessee. Sequencing was carried out using naive CD4+ T cells sorted from blood. Subset meaning: CD45RA+ positively selected. This receptor was identified in a man aged 18 to 29 in good health.

The CDR3 nucleotides read TGTGCCAGCAGCTCCAGGGACGGGTCCACAGATACGCAGTATTTT. Translation gives CASSSRDGSTDTQYF. The genes are TRBV7-8 and TRBJ2-3, with D perhaps matching TRBD1 or TRBD2 (5 bases each). CDR1 is SGHVS, CDR2 FQNEAQ, per germline. V lost 4 bases to trimming and J lost 2 bases, with 13 bases between them. The CDR3 spans 15 residues. The whole variable domain, filled in from reference TRBV7-8 and TRBJ2-3, reads GAGVSQSPRYKVAKRGQDVALRCDPISGHVSLFWYQQALGQGPEFLTYFQNEAQLDKSGLPSDRFFAERPEGSVSTLKIQRTQQEDSAVYLCASSSRDGSTDTQYFGPGTRLTVL.